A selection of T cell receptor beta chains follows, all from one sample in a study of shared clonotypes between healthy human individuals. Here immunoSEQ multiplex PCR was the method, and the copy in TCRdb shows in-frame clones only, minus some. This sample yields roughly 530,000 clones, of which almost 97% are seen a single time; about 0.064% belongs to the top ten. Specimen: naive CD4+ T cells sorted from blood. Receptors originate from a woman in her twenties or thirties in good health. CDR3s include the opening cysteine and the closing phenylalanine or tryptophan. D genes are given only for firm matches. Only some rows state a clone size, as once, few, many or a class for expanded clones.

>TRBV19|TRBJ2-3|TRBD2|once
CASTWSGASGSSDTQYF
TGTGCCAGTACGTGGTCAGGTGCTAGCGGGAGTTCAGATACGCAGTATTTT
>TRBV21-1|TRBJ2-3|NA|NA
CASTQVESVGADTDTQYF
TGTGCCAGCACTCAAGTCGAGTCTGTGGGCGCAGACACAGATACGCAGTATTTT
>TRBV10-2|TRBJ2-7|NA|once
CASNLGSYEQYF
TGCGCCAGCAATCTGGGTTCCTACGAGCAGTACTTC
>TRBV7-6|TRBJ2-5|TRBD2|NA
CASSLSREGVRETQYF
TGTGCCAGCAGCTTATCACGGGAGGGCGTTCGGGAGACCCAGTACTTC
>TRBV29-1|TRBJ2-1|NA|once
CSAPGGYNEQFF
TGCAGCGCCCCAGGTGGGTACAATGAGCAGTTCTTC
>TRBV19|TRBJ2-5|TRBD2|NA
CASSTREAQYF
TGTGCCAGTAGTACGCGGGAGGCGCAGTACTTC
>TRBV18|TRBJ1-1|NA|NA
CASSPLGDLNTEAFF
TGTGCCAGCTCACCTTTAGGAGATCTCAACACTGAAGCTTTCTTT
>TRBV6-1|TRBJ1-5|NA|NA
CASSESRNQPQHF
TGTGCCAGCAGTGAATCAAGGAATCAGCCCCAGCATTTT
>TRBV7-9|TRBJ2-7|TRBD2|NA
CASSLGAGTNSYEQYF
TGTGCCAGCAGCTTAGGGGCCGGGACTAACTCCTACGAGCAGTACTTC
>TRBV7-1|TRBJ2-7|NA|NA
CASSFGSHSYEQYF
TGTGCCAGCAGCTTCGGGTCCCACTCCTACGAGCAGTACTTC
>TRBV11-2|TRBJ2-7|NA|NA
CASSLDLLGYEQYF
TGTGCCAGCAGCTTAGACCTACTGGGGTACGAGCAGTACTTC
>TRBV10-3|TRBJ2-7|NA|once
CAISETGLASYEQYF
TGTGCCATCAGTGAAACAGGGCTCGCCTCCTACGAGCAGTACTTC
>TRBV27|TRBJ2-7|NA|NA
CASSLSPSTDSYEQYF
TGTGCCAGCAGTTTATCACCCTCGACGGACTCCTACGAGCAGTACTTC
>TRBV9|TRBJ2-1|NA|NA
CASSVAGGPYNEQFF
TGTGCCAGCAGCGTAGCCGGGGGGCCCTACAATGAGCAGTTCTTC
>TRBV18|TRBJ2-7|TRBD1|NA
CASSSLQTGTGGYEQYF
TGTGCCAGCTCATCGCTTCAAACCGGGACAGGTGGCTACGAGCAGTACTTC
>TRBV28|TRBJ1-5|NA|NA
CASSFGNLRQPQHF
TGTGCCAGCAGTTTTGGGAATTTACGTCAGCCCCAGCATTTT
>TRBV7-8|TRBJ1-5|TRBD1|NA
CASSFGRTGTGDQPQHF
TGTGCCAGCAGCTTCGGACGCACCGGGACAGGGGATCAGCCCCAGCATTTT
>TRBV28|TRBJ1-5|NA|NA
CASNWQWDQPQHF
TGTGCCAGCAATTGGCAGTGGGATCAGCCCCAGCATTTT
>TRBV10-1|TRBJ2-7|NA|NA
CASSDPGITPYEQYF
TGCGCCAGCAGCGATCCCGGGATTACCCCCTACGAGCAGTACTTC
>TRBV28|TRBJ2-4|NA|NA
CASSRGLAKNIQYF
TGTGCCAGCAGTCGGGGACTAGCCAAAAACATTCAGTACTTC
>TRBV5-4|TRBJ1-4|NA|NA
CASSLIGTNEKLFF
TGTGCCAGCAGCTTGATAGGAACTAATGAAAAACTGTTTTTT
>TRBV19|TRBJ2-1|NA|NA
CASSILSSTGDEQFF
TGTGCCAGTAGTATCCTCTCATCTACTGGGGATGAGCAGTTCTTC
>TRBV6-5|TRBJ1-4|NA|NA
CASSYSGPQRGEKLFF
TGTGCCAGCAGTTACTCGGGGCCCCAGCGTGGTGAAAAACTGTTTTTT
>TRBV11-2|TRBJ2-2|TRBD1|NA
CASRNRGAGTGELFF
TGTGCCAGCAGAAACAGGGGCGCAGGCACCGGGGAGCTGTTTTTT
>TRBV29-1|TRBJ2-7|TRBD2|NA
CSVGGGSSYEQYF
TGCAGCGTTGGGGGAGGGTCCTCCTACGAGCAGTACTTC
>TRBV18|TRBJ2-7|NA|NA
CASSPDRSYEQYF
TGTGCCAGCTCACCCGATCGGTCCTACGAGCAGTACTTC
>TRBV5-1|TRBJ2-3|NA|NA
CASSSGQTGTDTQYF
TGCGCCAGCAGCTCGGGACAAACAGGCACAGATACGCAGTATTTT
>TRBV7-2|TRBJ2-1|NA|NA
CASSLAGVGYNEQFF
TGTGCCAGCAGCTTAGCGGGAGTTGGTTACAATGAGCAGTTCTTC
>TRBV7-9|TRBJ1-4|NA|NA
CASSSDRGDVEKLFF
TGTGCCAGCAGCTCTGACAGAGGGGACGTAGAAAAACTGTTTTTT
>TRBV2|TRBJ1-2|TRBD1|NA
CASREGAANYGYTF
TGTGCCAGCAGGGAGGGGGCAGCTAACTATGGCTACACCTTC
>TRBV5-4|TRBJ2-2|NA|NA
CASSWTWTGELFF
TGTGCCAGCAGCTGGACTTGGACCGGGGAGCTGTTTTTT
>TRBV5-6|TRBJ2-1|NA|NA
CASSRTGGFYNEQFF
TGTGCCAGCAGCAGAACAGGTGGGTTCTACAATGAGCAGTTCTTC
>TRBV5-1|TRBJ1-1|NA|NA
CASSFKMGEGSTEAFF
TGCGCCAGCAGCTTTAAGATGGGGGAAGGAAGCACTGAAGCTTTCTTT
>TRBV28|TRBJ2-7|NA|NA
CASRMTVYEQYF
TGTGCCAGCAGGATGACAGTCTACGAGCAGTACTTC
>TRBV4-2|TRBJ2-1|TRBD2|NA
CASSQDGLADGYNEQFF
TGTGCCAGCAGCCAAGATGGACTAGCGGATGGCTACAATGAGCAGTTCTTC
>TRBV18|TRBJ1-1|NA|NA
CASSPPDEGFTEAFF
TGTGCCAGCTCACCACCCGACGAGGGTTTTACTGAAGCTTTCTTT
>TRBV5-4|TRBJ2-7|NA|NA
CASSHGGTYEQYF
TGTGCCAGCAGCCACGGGGGCACCTACGAGCAGTACTTC
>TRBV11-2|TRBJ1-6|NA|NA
CASRSPGVNNSPLHF
TGTGCCAGCAGGTCACCGGGGGTTAATAATTCACCCCTCCACTTT
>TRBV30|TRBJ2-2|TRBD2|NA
CAWSLTSGGELFF
TGTGCCTGGAGTTTAACTAGCGGCGGGGAGCTGTTTTTT
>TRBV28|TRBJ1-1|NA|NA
CASSLFGGNIGGLSAEAFF
TGTGCCAGCAGTTTATTTGGGGGTAATATTGGGGGACTTAGTGCTGAAGCTTTCTTT
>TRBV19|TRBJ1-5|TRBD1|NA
CASSVTGDNQPQHF
TGTGCCAGTAGTGTCACAGGGGACAATCAGCCCCAGCATTTT
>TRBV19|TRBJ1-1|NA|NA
CASSMVGGFTEAFF
TGTGCCAGTAGTATGGTGGGAGGATTCACTGAAGCTTTCTTT
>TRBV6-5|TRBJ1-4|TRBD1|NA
CASRKGGTGHEKLFF
TGTGCCAGCAGAAAAGGGGGGACAGGTCACGAAAAACTGTTTTTT
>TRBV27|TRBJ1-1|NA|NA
CASFPPEGGTEAFF
TGTGCCAGCTTCCCCCCCGAGGGCGGCACTGAAGCTTTCTTT
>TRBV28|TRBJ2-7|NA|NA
CASSPGTVQGLEQYF
TGTGCCAGCAGTCCCGGGACGGTACAGGGTCTCGAGCAGTACTTC
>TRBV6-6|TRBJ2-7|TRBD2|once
CASSYFGGSSYEQYF
TGTGCCAGCAGTTACTTCGGGGGGAGCTCCTACGAGCAGTACTTC
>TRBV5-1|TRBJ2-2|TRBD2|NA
CASRWTSANAGELFF
TGCGCCAGCAGATGGACTAGCGCGAACGCCGGGGAGCTGTTTTTT
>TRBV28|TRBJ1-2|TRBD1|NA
CASRPGQGNYGYTF
TGTGCCAGCAGACCAGGACAGGGGAACTATGGCTACACCTTC
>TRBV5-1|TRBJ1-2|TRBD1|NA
CASSSLLGQGNSYGYTF
TGCGCCAGCAGCTCCCTCTTGGGACAGGGGAATAGCTATGGCTACACCTTC
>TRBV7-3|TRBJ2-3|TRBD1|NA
CASSRSYRGTHTDTQYF
TGTGCCAGCAGCCGTTCCTACAGGGGGACTCACACAGATACGCAGTATTTT
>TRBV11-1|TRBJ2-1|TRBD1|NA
CASAKAGQGPNEQFF
TGTGCCAGCGCCAAGGCGGGACAGGGGCCCAATGAGCAGTTCTTC
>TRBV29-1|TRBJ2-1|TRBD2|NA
CSVVNPSGNVNEQFF
TGCAGCGTCGTCAACCCTAGCGGGAACGTCAATGAGCAGTTCTTC
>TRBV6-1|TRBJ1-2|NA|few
CASSVGERSGYTF
TGTGCCAGCAGTGTGGGTGAGAGATCTGGCTACACCTTC
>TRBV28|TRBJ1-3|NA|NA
CASSLPTVAPGGNTIYF
TGTGCCAGCAGTCTACCCACCGTCGCGCCCGGAGGAAACACCATATATTTT
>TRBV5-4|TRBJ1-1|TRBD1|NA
CASSPGQDTEAFF
TGTGCCAGCAGCCCCGGACAGGACACTGAAGCTTTCTTT
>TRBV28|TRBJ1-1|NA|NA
CASRQATGTEAFF
TGTGCCAGCAGACAGGCTACAGGCACTGAAGCTTTCTTT
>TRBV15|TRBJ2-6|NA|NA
CATSRDLSGANVLTF
TGTGCCACCAGCAGAGACCTTTCTGGGGCCAACGTCCTGACTTTC
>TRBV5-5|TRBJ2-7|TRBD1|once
CASSSPGTGGSEQYF
TGTGCCAGCAGCTCCCCCGGGACAGGGGGCAGCGAGCAGTACTTC
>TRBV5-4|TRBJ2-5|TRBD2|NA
CASSLGGRAGGVETQYF
TGTGCCAGCAGCTTGGGGGGGCGAGCGGGAGGGGTAGAGACCCAGTACTTC
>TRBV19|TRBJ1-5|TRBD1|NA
CASSISGGPQPQHF
TGTGCCAGTAGTATTTCAGGGGGTCCTCAGCCCCAGCATTTT